The present T cell receptor (beta chain) was sequenced within a study of vaccination effects on CD4 cells after COVID-19. In the case of this clone: The antigen is undetermined.

The repertoire was sequenced with immunoSEQ multiplex PCR; TCRdb's copy has only in-frame clones and lacks some. The profile covers about 23,000 clones, with 65% to 70% appearing a single time and 11% taken by the ten largest. Viral peptide pool expansion of antigen-specific CD4+ T cells preceded sequencing in the ViraFEST assay. Cultured cells yielded isolated CD4+ T cells after 10 to 11 days. Nucleocapsid antibodies were negative in the vaccine recipients, who had never had SARS-CoV-2 infection. CDR1 and CDR2 (germline): KGHDR, SFDVKD. V lost 3 bases and J lost 2, with 16 bases in between. The CDR3 runs to 17 residues.

The material sequenced was CD4+ T cells from PBMCs cultured with HCoV-NL63 spike peptides, taken before COVID-19 vaccination. This clonotype was sampled from a human donor who received a COVID-19 vaccine. The V gene is TRBV24-1, the J gene TRBJ1-5; no clear D. CDR3 sequence: CATSDRPVSIGNQPQHF. The CDR3 DNA reads as TGTGCCACCAGTGATCGACCGGTGTCGATCGGCAATCAGCCCCAGCATTTT.